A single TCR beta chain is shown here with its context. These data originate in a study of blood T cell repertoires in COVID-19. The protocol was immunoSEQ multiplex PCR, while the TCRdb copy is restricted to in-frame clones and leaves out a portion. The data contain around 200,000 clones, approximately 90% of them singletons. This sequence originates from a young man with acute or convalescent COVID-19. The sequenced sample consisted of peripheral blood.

The CDR3 nucleotides are TGTGCCAGCACTAAGCACCCTGAAGCTTTCTTT. Protein: CASTKHPEAFF. The V gene is TRBV28, the J gene TRBJ1-1; D unclear. With 7 bases removed from V and 6 bases from J, the gap between germline ends came to 9 bases. Germline CDR1 reads MDHEN; CDR2 reads SYDVKM. CDR3 size: 11 residues.